A single sample gave rise to the 17 T cell receptor beta chains below, sequenced in a study of CD4+ T cells in melanoma. TCRdb's table, derived via immunoSEQ multiplex PCR, lists solely in-frame clones and lacks some. The sample includes roughly 12,000 clones, 60% to 75% of them seen just once. Sequenced input: cells from a culture (not recorded whether cultured in vitro). The receptor source for this set is a human donor with melanoma.

V and J are TRBV19 and TRBJ1-2; D perhaps matches TRBD1 (6 bases). The germline V gene has CDR1 LNHDA and CDR2 SQIVND (reference sequence). Trimming stripped 6 bases from V and 4 bases from J, with 21 bases between. CDR3 length: 16 amino acids. CDR3 in amino acids: CASSPPSGGMSYGYTF. DNA for the CDR3: TGTGCCAGTAGCCCCCCGTCGGGGGGCATGAGCTATGGCTACACCTTC.

In its sample, this clone was seen a few times. The chain links TRBV4-1 to TRBJ2-3; 7 positions match TRBD2. The CDR3 extends over 16 amino acids. V was pared by 2 bases and J by 4 bases, with 9 bases of the junction left unmatched. Germline assignment: CDR1 MGHRA and CDR2 YSYEKL. The CDR3 DNA reads as TGCGCCAGCAGCCAAAGGCCGAGCGGGGAAGCAGATACGCAGTATTTT. Translation gives CASSQRPSGEADTQYF.

The V and J genes are TRBV7-2 and TRBJ2-3; 7 nucleotides agree with TRBD2. With V trimmed by 5 bases and J by 4 bases, 12 bases remained unmatched. Germline CDR1 SGHTA, CDR2 FQGNSA. This CDR3 region has 16 residues. The chain's CDR3 is CASSPFHEGGADTQYF. The CDR3 DNA reads as TGTGCCAGCAGCCCCTTCCACGAGGGAGGGGCAGATACGCAGTATTTT.

This chain connects TRBV4-1 to TRBJ1-1; no clear D. This CDR3 has 13 residues. The V gene's germline CDR1 is MGHRA and CDR2 YSYEKL. Trimming took 1 base from V and 6 from J, leaving 9 bases between them. CDR3 DNA sequence: TGCGCCAGCAGCCAAGCCCAACGGTCTGAAGCTTTCTTT. Its translation: CASSQAQRSEAFF.

V and J are TRBV5-4 and TRBJ2-3, with TRBD2 matching over 16 bases. The V gene's germline CDR1 is SGHNT and CDR2 YYREEE (reference sequence). The CDR3 is made up of 19 amino acids. V trimming: 4 bases; J trimming: 2 bases; junction bases outside the gene matches: 10. The CDR3 DNA follows: TGTGCCAGCAGCGAGAAGGGACTAGCGGGGGGGCCGAACACAGATACGCAGTATTTT. Its protein product is CASSEKGLAGGPNTDTQYF.

This clone was recorded a few times. V usage is TRBV2 and J usage is TRBJ2-5; TRBD2 matches at 9 bases. The CDR3 spans 15 residues. Germline CDR1 is SNHLY and CDR2 is FYNNEI. V lost 5 bases, J lost 1 base, and 5 bases stayed unmatched. DNA of the CDR3: TGTGCCAGCAGTCCCGTAGCGGGGGCCCAAGAGACCCAGTACTTC. It is translated as CASSPVAGAQETQYF.

CDR3 sequence: CASSRTGTSEDTQYF. Written as DNA, the CDR3 is TGTGCCAGCAGCCGCACCGGGACTAGCGAAGATACGCAGTATTTT. The chain has TRBV5-6 and TRBJ2-3; the match to TRBD2 covers 10 bases. Germline V lookup: CDR1 SGHDT, CDR2 YYEEEE. Trimming removed 4 bases from V and 5 bases from J; junction bases left unmatched: 7. The CDR3 runs to 15 residues.

The chain joins TRBV6-5 to TRBJ1-5, with unresolved D. CDR1 and CDR2 from the germline V gene are MNHEY and SVGAGI. This CDR3 contains 13 residues. V lost 5 bases to trimming and J lost 4 bases, with 9 bases between them. CDR3 loop: CASSESGNQPQHF. The CDR3, as DNA: TGTGCCAGCAGTGAATCGGGGAATCAGCCCCAGCATTTT.

Points on this clone: The junction shows a germline mismatch at one end, possibly a read error. Here the CDR3 reads CASSARWGGYTF. In nucleotides, the CDR3 is TGTGCCAGCAGTGCCCGGTGGGGAGGCTACACCTTC. The chain combines TRBV10-3 with TRBJ1-2, with D hard to call. This CDR3 is 12 amino acids long. Germline V gene lookup returns CDR1 ENHRY and CDR2 SYGVKD.

The chain is built from TRBV4-2 and TRBJ1-3; D unresolved. Trimming left V 6 bases short and J 0 bases short, with 12 bases between. The CDR3 runs to 15 residues. Germline-derived CDR1 and CDR2 are LGHNA and YNFKEQ. The CDR3 here is CASSREPFSGNTIYF. The CDR3 DNA follows: TGTGCCAGCAGTCGCGAGCCTTTCTCTGGAAACACCATATATTTT.

Relative to its sample, this clone is medium-sized. This chain joins TRBV7-3 and TRBJ1-2; the match to TRBD1 covers 8 bases. Germline V CDR1 and CDR2: SGHTA, FQGTGA. V lost 2 bases to trimming and J lost 13 bases; unmatched junction nucleotides: 9. The CDR3 totals 13 residues. The CDR3 nucleotides are TGTGCCAGCAGCTTATTTGAGGGACAGGCGCTCACCTTC. It yields the protein CASSLFEGQALTF.

The V gene is TRBV11-2, the J gene TRBJ2-3; D may be TRBD1 or TRBD2 (5 bases each). Germline CDR1 reads SGHAT; CDR2 reads FQNNGV. The CDR3 consists of 15 residues. Trimming left V 0 bases short and J 2 bases short, with 9 bases between. CDR3 residues: CASSLDGATTDTQYF. The DNA of the CDR3 is TGTGCCAGCAGCTTAGACGGGGCCACCACAGATACGCAGTATTTT. Filled out from reference TRBV11-2 and TRBJ2-3, the complete variable domain reads EAGVAQSPRYKIIEKRQSVAFWCNPISGHATLYWYQQILGQGPKLLIQFQNNGVVDDSQLPKDRFSAERLKGVDSTLKIQPAKLEDSAVYLCASSLDGATTDTQYFGPGTRLTVL.

This chain joins TRBV5-1 and TRBJ1-1; no clear D gene. V was clipped by 1 base and J by 3 bases, with 10 bases between them. CDR3 length: 14 residues. Germline CDR1 is SGHRS and CDR2 is YFSETQ. For the CDR3, the DNA is TGCGCCAGCAGCTTGCCGGACGGGTACACTGAAGCTTTCTTT. It is translated as CASSLPDGYTEAFF.

V gene TRBV7-9 combines with J gene TRBJ2-5; D remains ambiguous. Germline loops: CDR1 SEHNR, CDR2 FQNEAQ (reference sequence). The germline V and J ends were trimmed by 5 bases and 1 base, with 8 bases remaining between them. The CDR3 extends over 13 amino acids. For the CDR3, the DNA is TGTGCCAGCAGCCTTAACCCCCAAGAGACCCAGTACTTC. Amino acid sequence: CASSLNPQETQYF.

Worth noting for this clone: The junction departs from germline at one end; a sequencing error may be responsible. This specimen includes other DNA sequences encoding the same CDR3. The chain couples TRBV13 to TRBJ2-5, with 10 nucleotides matching TRBD2. CDR3 length: 14 residues. Per germline, CDR1 PRHDT and CDR2 FYEKMQ (reference sequence). The CDR3: CASSSSGGAGTQYF. CDR3 DNA sequence: TGTGCCAGCAGCTCGAGCGGGGGGGCAGGGACCCAATACTTC.

In this sample, this clone turned up a few times. The rearrangement joins TRBV5-5 to TRBJ1-1; TRBD1 matches 8 bases. The CDR3 extends over 16 amino acids. Germline V gene sequence: CDR1 SGHKS, CDR2 YYEKEE (reference sequence). The V gene end was trimmed by 4 bases and the J gene end by 1 base; junction bases not matched to a gene: 9. CDR3 nucleotides: TGTGCCAGCAGCCCGAGAGGGGGACAGGAGAACACTGAAGCTTTCTTT. Encoded protein: CASSPRGGQENTEAFF.

This clone has only a few counts. Other DNA sequences from this sample encode an identical CDR3 as well. This chain uses TRBV2 with TRBJ2-5; the D gene is possibly TRBD1 (5 bases). Germline lookup yields CDR1 SNHLY and CDR2 FYNNEI. This CDR3 is built from 12 residues. The V end lost 8 bases, the J end lost 4 bases, and 11 bases lay between the germline ends. The CDR3 bases are TGTGCCAGCTCAGGGATGGGAGAGACCCAGTACTTC. It yields the protein CASSGMGETQYF. The variable domain in full, completed from reference TRBV2 and TRBJ2-5, reads EPEVTQTPSHQVTQMGQEVILRCVPISNHLYFYWYRQILGQKVEFLVSFYNNEISEKSEIFDDQFSVERPDGSNFTLKIRSTKLEDSAMYFCASSGMGETQYFGPGTRLLVL.